Listed below are T cell receptor beta chains from one sample, sequenced in a study of blood T cell repertoires in COVID-19. Data came from immunoSEQ multiplex PCR; TCRdb stores just in-frame clones and leaves some out. Among about 430,000 clones listed, approximately 90% were seen once. Material: PBMCs or T cells enriched from blood (not recorded which). The receptor set was obtained from a woman aged 18-30 years who had been exposed to COVID-19. The CDR3 runs from the conserved cysteine through the conserved F or W. D genes are given only for firm matches. Rows give clone size only sometimes, using once, few, many, or a class for an expanded clone.

clone size | J gene | V gene | D gene | CDR3 DNA | CDR3 protein
. | TRBJ1-4 | TRBV6-1 | TRBD1 | TGTGCCAGCAGTGAGACAGGGGGTATAGAAAAACTGTTTTTT | CASSETGGIEKLFF
. | TRBJ1-1 | TRBV2 | TRBD1 | TGTGCCAGCAGGACCAAACGTACCGGGACAGCCTTCACTGAAGCTTTCTTT | CASRTKRTGTAFTEAFF
. | TRBJ2-7 | TRBV6-5 | TRBD2 | TGTGCCAGTAGCCTTAGCGGGACTAACTACGAGCAGTACTTC | CASSLSGTNYEQYF
. | TRBJ2-7 | TRBV11-3 | TRBD1 | TGTGCCAGCAGCCGCGGGACAGGAGCCTACGAGCAGTACTTC | CASSRGTGAYEQYF
. | TRBJ1-4 | TRBV5-5 | TRBD1 | TGTGCCAGCAGCCGATGGCGGGGACAGCCACCAACTAATGAAAAACTGTTTTTT | CASSRWRGQPPTNEKLFF
once | TRBJ1-1 | TRBV10-2 | TRBD1 | TGCGCCAGCAGTGAGCGGGGACAGGGAAACACTGAAGCTTTCTTT | CASSERGQGNTEAFF
once | TRBJ1-2 | TRBV4-3 | . | TGCGCCAGCAGCCAAGTAGGAGTCCAGGGAAGTGGCTACACCTTC | CASSQVGVQGSGYTF
. | TRBJ2-7 | TRBV7-9 | TRBD1 | TGTGCCAGCGCGAAACGGGACAGCAATTACGAGCAGTACTTC | CASAKRDSNYEQYF
. | TRBJ2-2 | TRBV7-9 | TRBD1 | TGTGCCAGCAGCTTAAGCCAGGGGGTAACCGGGGAGCTGTTTTTT | CASSLSQGVTGELFF
. | TRBJ2-5 | TRBV29-1 | TRBD2 | TGCAGCGTTGAAGGTCGCGGGGGGGCCTGGGAGACCCAGTACTTC | CSVEGRGGAWETQYF
. | TRBJ2-1 | TRBV5-1 | TRBD2 | TGCGCCAGCAGCTTGGTAGGGGGCGGAGCGGGGGGCAACAATGAGCAGTTCTTC | CASSLVGGGAGGNNEQFF
. | TRBJ2-2 | TRBV19 | . | TGTGCCAGTAGTGCGGGTGTGAACACCGGGGAGCTGTTTTTT | CASSAGVNTGELFF
once | TRBJ1-2 | TRBV5-1 | . | TGCGCCAGCAGCCTGGACGGTTTTAACTATGGCTACACCTTC | CASSLDGFNYGYTF
. | TRBJ1-1 | TRBV5-6 | . | TGTGCCAGCAGCTTGGGCCCAGGACAGACTGAAGCTTTCTTT | CASSLGPGQTEAFF
. | TRBJ2-5 | TRBV4-3 | TRBD2 | TGCGCCAGCAGCCAAGTGCTAGCGGGGGGCGGGGAGACCCAGTACTTC | CASSQVLAGGGETQYF
. | TRBJ2-1 | TRBV5-8 | . | TGTGCCAGCAGCTTGAGTGTCGGATCGGGGTCCTCCTACAATGAGCAGTTCTTC | CASSLSVGSGSSYNEQFF
. | TRBJ2-1 | TRBV3-1/TRBV3-2 | . | TGTGCCAGCAGCCAGGGCAGAACCTACAATGAGCAGTTCTTC | CASSQGRTYNEQFF
. | TRBJ2-5 | TRBV15 | . | TGTGCCACCAGCAGAGATTTAACAGGGAGGGTGGAGACCCAGTACTTC | CATSRDLTGRVETQYF
. | TRBJ2-7 | TRBV24-1 | TRBD1 | TGTGCCACCAGCCCAACCGGGACAGCCTACGAGCAGTACTTC | CATSPTGTAYEQYF
. | TRBJ1-2 | TRBV15 | . | TGTGCCACCAGCAGAGACAGGGGTGATTATGGCTACACCTTC | CATSRDRGDYGYTF
. | TRBJ1-3 | TRBV28 | . | TGTGCCAGCGGTCGGTTAGCAGTCGGCTCTGGAAACACCATATATTTT | CASGRLAVGSGNTIYF
. | TRBJ2-7 | TRBV13 | TRBD1 | TGTGCCAGCGGAATAGGACAGGCCTACGAGCAGTACTTC | CASGIGQAYEQYF
. | TRBJ1-2 | TRBV6-2/TRBV6-3 | . | TGTGCCAGCAACCCACGGGGGTTGGGCTATGGCTACACCTTC | CASNPRGLGYGYTF
. | TRBJ1-2 | TRBV29-1 | . | TGCAGCGTTGAAGAACACAGGGTTTATGGCTACACCTTC | CSVEEHRVYGYTF
once | TRBJ1-2 | TRBV6-4 | . | TGTGCCAGCAGTGACGCTCAGGGTTTCACCTTC | CASSDAQGFTF
. | TRBJ2-7 | TRBV6-5 | . | TGTGCCAGCAGGGCCCTTGCGGACAGTTTCCTCTTC | CASRALADSFLF
. | TRBJ2-3 | TRBV27 | TRBD2 | TGTGCCAGCAGTTTCATACGGGGACTAGCGGGGCGGGATACGCAGTATTTT | CASSFIRGLAGRDTQYF
. | TRBJ1-5 | TRBV4-1 | . | TGCGCCAGCAGCCAAGATATGGGGGCTAAGGACAATCAGCCCCAGCATTTT | CASSQDMGAKDNQPQHF
once | TRBJ2-7 | TRBV27 | . | TGTGCCAGCAGGTTGAAGAGGGAGAAAGACGAGCAGTACTTC | CASRLKREKDEQYF
. | TRBJ1-3 | TRBV5-6 | TRBD1 | TGTGCCAGCAGCCCGGGACAGGGGGCTGGAAACACCATATATTTT | CASSPGQGAGNTIYF
. | TRBJ2-1 | TRBV15 | TRBD1 | TGTGCCACCAGCAAAGCCGGACAGGGCTCCTACAATGAGCAGTTCTTC | CATSKAGQGSYNEQFF
. | TRBJ2-3 | TRBV9 | . | TGTGCCAGCAGCGTTGCGGGGGCAGAAGATACGCAGTATTTT | CASSVAGAEDTQYF
. | TRBJ1-1 | TRBV5-1 | TRBD1 | TGCGCCAGCAGCTTGGCTGGGGACAGCAACATGAACACTGAAGCTTTCTTT | CASSLAGDSNMNTEAFF
. | TRBJ2-1 | TRBV10-1 | . | TGCGCCAGCAGTGAGTCGGGAGGTCTCCTCTACAATGAGCAGTTCTTC | CASSESGGLLYNEQFF
. | TRBJ2-3 | TRBV11-2 | . | TGTGCCAGCAGCCCCGTCAGGTCCCCAGATACGCAGTATTTT | CASSPVRSPDTQYF
. | TRBJ1-1 | TRBV28 | TRBD1 | TGTGCCAGCAGCCTCGGGACAGAGAACACTGAAGCTTTCTTT | CASSLGTENTEAFF
. | TRBJ2-7 | TRBV28 | . | TGTGCCAGCAGTCCGCGGGACTTCTTCAGGACCTACGAGCAGTACTTC | CASSPRDFFRTYEQYF
. | TRBJ2-1 | TRBV28 | TRBD2 | TGTGCCAGCAGTTTCCCCCCCCCTCTTACTAGCGGGGGGGCTAATGAGCAGTTCTTC | CASSFPPPLTSGGANEQFF
. | TRBJ2-7 | TRBV7-6 | . | TGTGCCAGCAGCTTAGTAGAGGAGTACGAGCAGTACTTC | CASSLVEEYEQYF
few | TRBJ2-3 | TRBV4-2 | TRBD2 | TGTGCCAGCAGCCAAGATGACGGGACTAGCGAGTATTTT | CASSQDDGTSEYF
few | TRBJ1-3 | TRBV7-2 | . | TGTGCCAGCAGCCACCAGGACACAGACTCTGGAAACACCATATATTTT | CASSHQDTDSGNTIYF
. | TRBJ1-5 | TRBV9 | . | TGTGCCAGCAGCGTGGGGGGGAGTAGCAATCAGCCCCAGCATTTT | CASSVGGSSNQPQHF